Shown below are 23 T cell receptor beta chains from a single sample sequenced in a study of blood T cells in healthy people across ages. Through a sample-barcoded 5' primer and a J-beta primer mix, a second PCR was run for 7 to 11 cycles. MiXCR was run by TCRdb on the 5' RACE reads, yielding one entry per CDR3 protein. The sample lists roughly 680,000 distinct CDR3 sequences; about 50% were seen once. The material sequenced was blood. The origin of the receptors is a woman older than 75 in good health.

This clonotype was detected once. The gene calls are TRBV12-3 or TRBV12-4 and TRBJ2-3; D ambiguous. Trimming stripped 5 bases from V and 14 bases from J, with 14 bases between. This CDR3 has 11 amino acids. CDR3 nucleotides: TGTGCCAGCAGTCTGGACCAAAGTCGGTATTTT. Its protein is CASSLDQSRYF.

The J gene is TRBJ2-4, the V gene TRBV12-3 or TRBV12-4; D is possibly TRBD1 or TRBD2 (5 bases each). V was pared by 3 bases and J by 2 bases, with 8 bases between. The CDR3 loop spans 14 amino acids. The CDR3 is CASSFGGTKNIQYF. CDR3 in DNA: TGTGCCAGCAGTTTTGGGGGAACCAAAAACATTCAGTACTTC.

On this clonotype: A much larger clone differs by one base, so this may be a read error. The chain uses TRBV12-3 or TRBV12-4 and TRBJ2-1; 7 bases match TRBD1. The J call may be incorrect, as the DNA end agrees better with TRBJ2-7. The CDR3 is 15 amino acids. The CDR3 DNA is TGTGCCAGCAGTTTTTGGACAGGCCACAACAATGAGCAGTACTTC. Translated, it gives CASSFWTGHNNEQYF.

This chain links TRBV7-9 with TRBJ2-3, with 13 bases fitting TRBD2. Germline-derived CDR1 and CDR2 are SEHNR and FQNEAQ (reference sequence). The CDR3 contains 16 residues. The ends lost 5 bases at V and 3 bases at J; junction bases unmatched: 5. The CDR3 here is CASSLGTSGATDTQYF. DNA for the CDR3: TGTGCCAGCAGCCTCGGGACTAGCGGGGCGACAGATACGCAGTATTTT.

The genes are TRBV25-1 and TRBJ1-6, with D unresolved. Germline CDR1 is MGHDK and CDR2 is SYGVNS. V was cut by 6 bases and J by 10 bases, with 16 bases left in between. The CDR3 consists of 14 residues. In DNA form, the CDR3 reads TGTGCCAGCAGCTTTTATCTGTCCAACTCACCCCTCCACTTT. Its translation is CASSFYLSNSPLHF.

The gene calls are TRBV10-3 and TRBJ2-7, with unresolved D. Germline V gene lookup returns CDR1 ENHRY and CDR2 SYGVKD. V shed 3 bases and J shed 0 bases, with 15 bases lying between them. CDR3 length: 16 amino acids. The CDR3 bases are TGTGCCATCAGTGAATCCGAGAGACGGAGCTCCTACGAGCAGTACTTC. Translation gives CAISESERRSSYEQYF.

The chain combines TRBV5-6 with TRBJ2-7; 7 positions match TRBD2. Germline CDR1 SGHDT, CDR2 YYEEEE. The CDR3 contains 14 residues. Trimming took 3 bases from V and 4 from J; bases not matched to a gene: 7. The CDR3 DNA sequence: TGTGCCAGCAGCTGGAGCGGGAAGGGGTACGAGCAGTACTTC. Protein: CASSWSGKGYEQYF.

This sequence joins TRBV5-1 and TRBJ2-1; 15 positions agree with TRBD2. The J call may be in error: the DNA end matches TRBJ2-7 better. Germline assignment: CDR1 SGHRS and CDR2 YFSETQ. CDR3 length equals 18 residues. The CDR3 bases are TGCGCCAGCAGCTTGGGGACTAGCGGGGGGGCTTCCTACCGTGAGCAGTACTTC. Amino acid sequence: CASSLGTSGGASYREQYF.

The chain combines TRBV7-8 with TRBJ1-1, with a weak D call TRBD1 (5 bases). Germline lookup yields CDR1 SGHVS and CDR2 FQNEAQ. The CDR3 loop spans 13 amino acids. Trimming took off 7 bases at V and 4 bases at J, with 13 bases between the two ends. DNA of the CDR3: TGTGCCAGCACCGTGGGGGGGTTCACTGAAGCTTTCTTT. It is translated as CASTVGGFTEAFF.

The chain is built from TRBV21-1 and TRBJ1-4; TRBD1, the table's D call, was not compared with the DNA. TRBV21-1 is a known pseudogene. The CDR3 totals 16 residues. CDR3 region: CASRMGQGKTNEKLFF. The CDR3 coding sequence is TGTGCCAGCAGGATGGGACAGGGGAAGACTAATGAAAAACTGTTTTTT.

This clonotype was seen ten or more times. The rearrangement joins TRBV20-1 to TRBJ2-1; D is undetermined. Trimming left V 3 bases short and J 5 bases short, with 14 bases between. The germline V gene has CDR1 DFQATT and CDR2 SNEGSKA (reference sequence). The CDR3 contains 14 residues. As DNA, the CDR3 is TGCAGTGCTAGGACGGGCGGAGCCAACAATGAGCAGTTCTTC. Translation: CSARTGGANNEQFF.

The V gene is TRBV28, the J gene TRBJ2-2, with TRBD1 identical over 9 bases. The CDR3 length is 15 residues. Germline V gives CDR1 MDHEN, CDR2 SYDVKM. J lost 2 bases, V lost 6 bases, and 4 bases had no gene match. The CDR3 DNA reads TGTGCCAGCAGAACGACAGGGGGAAACACCGGGGAGCTGTTTTTT. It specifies CASRTTGGNTGELFF. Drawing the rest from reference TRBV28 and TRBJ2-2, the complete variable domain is DVKVTQSSRYLVKRTGEKVFLECVQDMDHENMFWYRQDPGLGLRLIYFSYDVKMKEKGDIPEGYSVSREKKERFSLILESASTNQTSMYLCASRTTGGNTGELFFGEGSRLTVL.

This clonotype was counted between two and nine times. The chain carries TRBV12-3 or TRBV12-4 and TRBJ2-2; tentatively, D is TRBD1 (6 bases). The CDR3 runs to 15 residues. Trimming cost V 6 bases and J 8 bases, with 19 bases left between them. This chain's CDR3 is CASSLKRGFAGELFF. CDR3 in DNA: TGTGCCAGCAGCCTTAAAAGGGGGTTTGCAGGGGAGCTGTTTTTT.

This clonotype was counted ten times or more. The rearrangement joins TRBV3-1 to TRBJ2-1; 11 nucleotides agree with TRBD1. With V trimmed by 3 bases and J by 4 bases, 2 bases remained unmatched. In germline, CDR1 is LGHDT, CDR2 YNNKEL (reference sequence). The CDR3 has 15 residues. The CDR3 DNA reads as TGTGCCAGCAGCCAGGGGACAGGGGGATACAATGAGCAGTTCTTC. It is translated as CASSQGTGGYNEQFF.

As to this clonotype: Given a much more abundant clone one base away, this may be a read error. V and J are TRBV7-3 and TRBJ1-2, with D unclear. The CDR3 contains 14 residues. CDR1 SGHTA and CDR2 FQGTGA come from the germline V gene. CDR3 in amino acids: CAGSLSGRIYGYTF. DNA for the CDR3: TGTGCCGGCAGCTTAAGCGGTAGAATCTATGGCTACACCTTC.

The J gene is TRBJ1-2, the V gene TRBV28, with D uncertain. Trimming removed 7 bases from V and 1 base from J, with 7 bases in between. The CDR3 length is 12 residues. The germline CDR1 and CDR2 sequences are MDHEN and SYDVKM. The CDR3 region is CASTRINYGYTF. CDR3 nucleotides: TGTGCCAGCACCAGGATTAACTATGGCTACACCTTC.

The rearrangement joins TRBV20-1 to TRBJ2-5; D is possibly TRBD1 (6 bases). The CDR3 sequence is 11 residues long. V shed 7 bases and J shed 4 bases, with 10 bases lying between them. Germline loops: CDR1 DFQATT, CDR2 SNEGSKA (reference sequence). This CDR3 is CSGYRAETQYF. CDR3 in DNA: TGCAGTGGTTACAGGGCAGAGACCCAGTACTTC.

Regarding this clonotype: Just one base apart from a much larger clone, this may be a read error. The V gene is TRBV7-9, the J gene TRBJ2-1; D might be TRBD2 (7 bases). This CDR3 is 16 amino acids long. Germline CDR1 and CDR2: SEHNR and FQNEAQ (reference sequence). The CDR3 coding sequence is TGTACCAGCAGCCGGTCGGGGGGCCGGGATTACAATGAGCAGTTCTTC. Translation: CTSSRSGGRDYNEQFF.

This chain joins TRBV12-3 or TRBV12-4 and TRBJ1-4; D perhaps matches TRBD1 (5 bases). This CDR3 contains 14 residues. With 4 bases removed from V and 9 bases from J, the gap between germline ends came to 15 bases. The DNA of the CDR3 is TGTGCCAGCAGTTCCGGGGGGGTGGACCAAAAACTGTTTTTT. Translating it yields CASSSGGVDQKLFF.

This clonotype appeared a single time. CDR3 region: CASSLVVLRVASATYGNEQFF. DNA of the CDR3: TGTGCCAGCAGCTTAGTGGTGCTCAGGGTCGCTAGCGCGACCTATGGGAATGAGCAGTTCTTC. The gene calls are TRBV11-1 and TRBJ2-1; D is perhaps TRBD2 (6 bases). Trimming stripped 1 base from V and 7 bases from J, with 32 bases between. The CDR3 totals 21 residues. The germline CDR1 and CDR2 sequences are SGHAT and FQDESV (reference sequence).

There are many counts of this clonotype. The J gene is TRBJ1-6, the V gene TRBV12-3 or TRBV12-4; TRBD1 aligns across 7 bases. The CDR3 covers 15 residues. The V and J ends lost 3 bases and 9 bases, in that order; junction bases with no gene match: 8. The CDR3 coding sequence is TGTGCCAGCAGTTTCAGGGGGACGGGGCCTTCACCCCTCCACTTT. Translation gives CASSFRGTGPSPLHF.

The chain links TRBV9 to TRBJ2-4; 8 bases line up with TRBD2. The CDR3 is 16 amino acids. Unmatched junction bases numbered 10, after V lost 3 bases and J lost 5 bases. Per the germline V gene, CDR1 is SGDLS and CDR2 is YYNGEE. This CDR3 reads CASSARDRGGENIQYF. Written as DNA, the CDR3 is TGTGCCAGCAGCGCCCGGGACCGGGGGGGCGAAAACATTCAGTACTTC.

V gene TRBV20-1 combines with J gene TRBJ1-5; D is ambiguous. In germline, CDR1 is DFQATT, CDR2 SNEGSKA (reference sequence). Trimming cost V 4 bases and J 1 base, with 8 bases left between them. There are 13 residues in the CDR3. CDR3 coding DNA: TGCAGTGCTATATCGGCAAGCAATCAGCCCCAGCATTTT. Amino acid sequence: CSAISASNQPQHF.